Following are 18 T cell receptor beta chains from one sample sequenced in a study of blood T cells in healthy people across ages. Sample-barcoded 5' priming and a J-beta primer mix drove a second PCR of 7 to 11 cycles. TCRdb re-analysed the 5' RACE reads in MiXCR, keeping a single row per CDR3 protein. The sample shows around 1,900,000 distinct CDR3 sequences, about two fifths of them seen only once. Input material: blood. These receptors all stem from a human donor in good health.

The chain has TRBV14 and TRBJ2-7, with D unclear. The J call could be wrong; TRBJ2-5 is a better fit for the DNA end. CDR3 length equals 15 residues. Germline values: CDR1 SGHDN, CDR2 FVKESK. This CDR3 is CASSMRYSLGETQYF. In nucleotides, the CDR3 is TGTGCCAGCAGCATGCGGTATTCGTTAGGAGAGACCCAGTACTTC.

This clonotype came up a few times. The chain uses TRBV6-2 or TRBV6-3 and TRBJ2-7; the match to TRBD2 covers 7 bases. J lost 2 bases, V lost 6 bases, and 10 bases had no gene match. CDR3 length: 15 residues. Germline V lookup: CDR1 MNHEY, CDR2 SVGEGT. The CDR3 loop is CASRGFRDYTYEQYF. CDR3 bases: TGTGCCAGCAGAGGATTCCGGGACTATACCTACGAGCAGTACTTC.

Here the CDR3 reads CSVEEGETSGNTIYF. The DNA for the CDR3 is TGCAGCGTTGAGGAAGGGGAAACCTCTGGAAACACCATATATTTT. V usage is TRBV29-1 and J usage is TRBJ1-3, with D possibly TRBD1 on 5 matching bases. Germline values: CDR1 SQVTM, CDR2 ANQGSEA. V was cut by 3 bases and J by 0 bases, with 12 bases left in between. The CDR3 contains 15 residues.

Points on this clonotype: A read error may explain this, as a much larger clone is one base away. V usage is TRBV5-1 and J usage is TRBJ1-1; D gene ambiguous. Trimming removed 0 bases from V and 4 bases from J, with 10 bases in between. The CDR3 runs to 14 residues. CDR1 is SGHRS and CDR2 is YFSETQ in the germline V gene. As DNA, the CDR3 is TGCGCCAGCAGCTTGGTTGGGGAGAGCACTGAAGCTTTCTTT. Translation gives CASSLVGESTEAFF.

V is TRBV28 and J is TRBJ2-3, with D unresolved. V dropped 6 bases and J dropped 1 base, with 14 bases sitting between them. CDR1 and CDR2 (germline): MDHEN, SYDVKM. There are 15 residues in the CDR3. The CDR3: CASRAGSAGTDTQYF. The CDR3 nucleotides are TGTGCCAGCAGGGCCGGGTCTGCGGGCACAGATACGCAGTATTTT. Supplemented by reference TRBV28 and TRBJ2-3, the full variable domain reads DVKVTQSSRYLVKRTGEKVFLECVQDMDHENMFWYRQDPGLGLRLIYFSYDVKMKEKGDIPEGYSVSREKKERFSLILESASTNQTSMYLCASRAGSAGTDTQYFGPGTRLTVL.

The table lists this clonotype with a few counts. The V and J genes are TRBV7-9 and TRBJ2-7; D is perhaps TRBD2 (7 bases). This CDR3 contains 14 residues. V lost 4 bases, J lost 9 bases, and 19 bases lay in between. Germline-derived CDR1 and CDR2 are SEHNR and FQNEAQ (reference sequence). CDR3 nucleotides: TGTGCCAGCAGCTACCGAGGGGGGGCTGGCGGGCAGTACTTC. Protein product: CASSYRGGAGGQYF.

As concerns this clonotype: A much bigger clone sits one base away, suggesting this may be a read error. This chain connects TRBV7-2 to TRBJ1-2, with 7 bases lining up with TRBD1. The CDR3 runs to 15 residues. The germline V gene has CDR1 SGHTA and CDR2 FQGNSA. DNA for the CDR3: TGTGCCGGCAGCTTAGTCGCGGGACAGCAATATGGCTACACCTTC. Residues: CAGSLVAGQQYGYTF.

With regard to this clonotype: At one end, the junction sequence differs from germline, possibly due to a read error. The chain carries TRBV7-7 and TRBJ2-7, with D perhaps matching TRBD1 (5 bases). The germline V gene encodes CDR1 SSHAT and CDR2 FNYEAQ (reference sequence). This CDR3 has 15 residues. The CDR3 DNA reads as TGTGCTAGCAGCTTATCGCAGGGTGTGGGATACGAGCAGTACTTC. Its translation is CASSLSQGVGYEQYF. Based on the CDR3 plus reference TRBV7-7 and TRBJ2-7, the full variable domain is GAGVSQSPRYKVTKRGQDVTLRCDPISSHATLYWYQQALGQGPEFLTYFNYEAQPDKSGLPSDRFSAERPEGSISTLTIQRTEQRDSAMYRCASSLSQGVGYEQYFGPGTRLTVT.

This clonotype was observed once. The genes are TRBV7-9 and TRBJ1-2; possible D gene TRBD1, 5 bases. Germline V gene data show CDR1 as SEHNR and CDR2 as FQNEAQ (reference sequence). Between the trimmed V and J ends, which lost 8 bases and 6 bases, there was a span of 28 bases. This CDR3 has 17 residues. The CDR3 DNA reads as TGTGCCAGCGGCTCTCGTTCAATCGGGGGGGTCGAGGATGGCTACACCTTC. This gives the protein CASGSRSIGGVEDGYTF.

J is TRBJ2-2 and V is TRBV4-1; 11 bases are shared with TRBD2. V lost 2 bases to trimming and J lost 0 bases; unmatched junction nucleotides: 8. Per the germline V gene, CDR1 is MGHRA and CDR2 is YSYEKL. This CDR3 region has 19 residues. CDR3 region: CASSQSLLAGVPNTGELFF. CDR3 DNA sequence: TGCGCCAGCAGCCAATCGTTACTAGCGGGGGTCCCGAACACCGGGGAGCTGTTTTTT.

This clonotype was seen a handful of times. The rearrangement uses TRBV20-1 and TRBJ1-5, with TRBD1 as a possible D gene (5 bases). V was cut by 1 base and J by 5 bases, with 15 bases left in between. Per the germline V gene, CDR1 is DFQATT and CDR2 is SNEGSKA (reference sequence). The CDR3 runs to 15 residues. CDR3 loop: CSARAGPGFYQPQHF. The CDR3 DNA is TGCAGTGCTAGAGCAGGGCCGGGGTTTTATCAGCCCCAGCATTTT.

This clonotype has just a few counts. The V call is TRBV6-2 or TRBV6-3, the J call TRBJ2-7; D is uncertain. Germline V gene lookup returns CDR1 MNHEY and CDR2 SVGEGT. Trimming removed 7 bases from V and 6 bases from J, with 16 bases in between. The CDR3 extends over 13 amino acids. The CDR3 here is CASTEDKYSEQYF. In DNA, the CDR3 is TGTGCCAGCACGGAAGACAAATATAGCGAGCAGTACTTC.

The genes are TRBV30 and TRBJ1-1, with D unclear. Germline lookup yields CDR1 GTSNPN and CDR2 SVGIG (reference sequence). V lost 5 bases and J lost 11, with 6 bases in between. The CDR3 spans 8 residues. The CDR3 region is CAWEEAFF. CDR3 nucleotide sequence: TGTGCCTGGGAAGAGGCTTTCTTT.

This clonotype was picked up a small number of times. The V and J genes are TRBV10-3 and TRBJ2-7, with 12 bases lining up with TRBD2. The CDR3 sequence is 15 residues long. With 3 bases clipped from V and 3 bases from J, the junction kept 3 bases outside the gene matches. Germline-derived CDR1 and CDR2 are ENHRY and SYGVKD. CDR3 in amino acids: CAISDRLAGVYEQYF. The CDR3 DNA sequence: TGTGCCATCAGTGACCGACTAGCGGGGGTCTACGAGCAGTACTTC.

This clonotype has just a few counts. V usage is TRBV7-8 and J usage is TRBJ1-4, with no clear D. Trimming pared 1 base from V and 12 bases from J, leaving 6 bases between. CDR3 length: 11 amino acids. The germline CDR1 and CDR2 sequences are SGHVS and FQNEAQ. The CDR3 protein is CASSLEAELFF. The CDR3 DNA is TGTGCCAGCAGCTTAGAAGCGGAACTGTTTTTT.

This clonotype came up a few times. The CDR3 region is CASSLYAGGEQFF. The CDR3 DNA reads TGTGCCAGCAGCTTATACGCGGGGGGGGAGCAGTTCTTC. The chain links TRBV7-3 to TRBJ2-1; TRBD2 matches at 9 bases. Germline V CDR1 and CDR2: SGHTA, FQGTGA. V dropped 2 bases and J dropped 10; count of bases not matched to a gene: 3. This CDR3 has 13 residues. Based on the CDR3 plus reference TRBV7-3 and TRBJ2-1, the full variable domain is GAGVSQTPSNKVTEKGKYVELRCDPISGHTALYWYRQSLGQGPEFLIYFQGTGAADDSGLPNDRFFAVRPEGSVSTLKIQRTERGDSAVYLCASSLYAGGEQFFGPGTRLTVL.

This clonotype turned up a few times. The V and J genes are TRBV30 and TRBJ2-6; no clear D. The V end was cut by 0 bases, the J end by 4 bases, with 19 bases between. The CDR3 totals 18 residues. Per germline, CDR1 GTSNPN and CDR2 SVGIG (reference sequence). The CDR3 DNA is TGTGCCTGGAGTGTACCTTATGTCTCCCTGGGGGGGGCCAACGTCCTGACTTTC. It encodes CAWSVPYVSLGGANVLTF. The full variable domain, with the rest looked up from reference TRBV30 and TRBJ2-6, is SQTIHQWPATLVQPVGSPLSLECTVEGTSNPNLYWYRQAAGRGLQLLFYSVGIGQISSEVPQNLSASRPQDRQFILSSKKLLLSDSGFYLCAWSVPYVSLGGANVLTFGAGSRLTVL.

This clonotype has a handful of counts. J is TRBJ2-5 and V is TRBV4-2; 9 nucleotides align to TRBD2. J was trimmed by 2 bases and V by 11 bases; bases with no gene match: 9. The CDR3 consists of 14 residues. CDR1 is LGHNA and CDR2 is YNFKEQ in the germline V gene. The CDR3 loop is CASKREVSQETQYF. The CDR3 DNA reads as TGTGCCTCAAAGCGGGAGGTTTCTCAAGAGACCCAGTACTTC.